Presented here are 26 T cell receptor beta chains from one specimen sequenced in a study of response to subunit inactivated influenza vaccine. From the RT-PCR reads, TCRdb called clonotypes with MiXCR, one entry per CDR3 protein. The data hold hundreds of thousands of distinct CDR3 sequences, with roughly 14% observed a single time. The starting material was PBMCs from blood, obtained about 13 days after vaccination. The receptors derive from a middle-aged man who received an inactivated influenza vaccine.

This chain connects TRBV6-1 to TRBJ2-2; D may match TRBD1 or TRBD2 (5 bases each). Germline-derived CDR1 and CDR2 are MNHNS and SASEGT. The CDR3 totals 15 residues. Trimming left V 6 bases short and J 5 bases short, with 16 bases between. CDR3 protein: CASSDGTPGTGELFF. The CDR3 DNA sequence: TGTGCCAGCAGCGACGGGACCCCAGGGACCGGGGAGCTGTTTTTT.

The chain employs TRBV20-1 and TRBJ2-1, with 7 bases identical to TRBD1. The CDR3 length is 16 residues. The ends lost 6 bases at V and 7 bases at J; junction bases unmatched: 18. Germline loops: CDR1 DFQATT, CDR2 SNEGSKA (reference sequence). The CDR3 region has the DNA TGCAGTGCCCATAATAAGGGGGACAGTGGGACGAATGAGCAGTTCTTC. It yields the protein CSAHNKGDSGTNEQFF.

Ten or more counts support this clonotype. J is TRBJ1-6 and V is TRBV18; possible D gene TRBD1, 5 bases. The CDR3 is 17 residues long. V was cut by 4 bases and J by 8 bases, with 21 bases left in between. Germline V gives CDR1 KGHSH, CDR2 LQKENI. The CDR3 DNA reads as TGTGCCAGCTCACGTATGGCAGGGAGTTTGTCGGATTCACCCCTCCACTTT. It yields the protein CASSRMAGSLSDSPLHF.

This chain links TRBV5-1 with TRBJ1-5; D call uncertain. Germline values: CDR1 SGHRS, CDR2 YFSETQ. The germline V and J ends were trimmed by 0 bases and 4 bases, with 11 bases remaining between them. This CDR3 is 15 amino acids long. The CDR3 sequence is CASSLDGGRNQPQHF. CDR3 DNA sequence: TGCGCCAGCAGCTTGGATGGAGGGAGAAATCAGCCCCAGCATTTT.

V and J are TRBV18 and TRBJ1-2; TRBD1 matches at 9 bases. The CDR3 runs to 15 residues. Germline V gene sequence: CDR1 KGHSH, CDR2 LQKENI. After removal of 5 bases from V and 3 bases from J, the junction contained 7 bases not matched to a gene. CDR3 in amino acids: CASSSKGQGYYGYTF. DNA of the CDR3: TGTGCCAGCTCATCTAAGGGACAGGGCTACTATGGCTACACCTTC.

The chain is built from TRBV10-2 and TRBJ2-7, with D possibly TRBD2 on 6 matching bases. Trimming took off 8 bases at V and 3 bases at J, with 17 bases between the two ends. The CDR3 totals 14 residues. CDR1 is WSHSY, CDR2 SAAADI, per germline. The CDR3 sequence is CASAGSGLYYEQYF. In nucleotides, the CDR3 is TGCGCCAGCGCAGGGAGCGGGCTCTACTACGAGCAGTACTTC.

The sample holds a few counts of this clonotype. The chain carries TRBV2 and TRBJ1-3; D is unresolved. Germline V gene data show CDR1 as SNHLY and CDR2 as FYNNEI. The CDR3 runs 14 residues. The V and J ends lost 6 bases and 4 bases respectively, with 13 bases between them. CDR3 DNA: TGTGCCAGCAGCAAGACATTGTTCGGAAACACCATATATTTT. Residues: CASSKTLFGNTIYF.

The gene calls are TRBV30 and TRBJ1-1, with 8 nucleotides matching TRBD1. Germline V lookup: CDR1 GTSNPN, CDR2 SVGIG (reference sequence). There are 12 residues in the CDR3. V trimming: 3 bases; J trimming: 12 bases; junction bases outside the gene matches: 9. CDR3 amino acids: CAWSASDRDPFF. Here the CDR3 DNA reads TGTGCCTGGAGCGCCTCGGACAGGGATCCTTTCTTT.

CDR3 amino acids: CASSTGTGGLEQYF. As DNA, the CDR3 is TGTGCCAGTAGTACCGGGACAGGGGGCCTTGAGCAGTACTTC. The chain recombines TRBV27 with TRBJ2-7; TRBD1 matches at 12 bases. CDR3 length: 14 amino acids. Germline CDR1 reads MNHEY; CDR2 reads SMNVEV (reference sequence). With 9 bases clipped from V and 7 bases from J, the junction kept 10 bases outside the gene matches.

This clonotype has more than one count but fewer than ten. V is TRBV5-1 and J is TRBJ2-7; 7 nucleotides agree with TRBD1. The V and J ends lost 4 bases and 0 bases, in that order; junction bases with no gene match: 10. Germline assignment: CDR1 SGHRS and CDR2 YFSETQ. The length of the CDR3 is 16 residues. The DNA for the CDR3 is TGCGCCAGCAGCCCAAACGCCGGGACAGCCTCCTACGAGCAGTACTTC. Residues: CASSPNAGTASYEQYF.

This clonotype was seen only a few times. The CDR3 loop is CASSGTSSFSNEQFF. CDR3 sequence (DNA): TGCGCCAGCAGCGGGACTAGCTCTTTCTCTAATGAGCAGTTCTTC. J is TRBJ2-1 and V is TRBV4-1, with 9 nucleotides matching TRBD2. The CDR3 is 15 residues long. Germline CDR1 is MGHRA and CDR2 is YSYEKL. V dropped 5 bases and J dropped 7; count of bases not matched to a gene: 9.

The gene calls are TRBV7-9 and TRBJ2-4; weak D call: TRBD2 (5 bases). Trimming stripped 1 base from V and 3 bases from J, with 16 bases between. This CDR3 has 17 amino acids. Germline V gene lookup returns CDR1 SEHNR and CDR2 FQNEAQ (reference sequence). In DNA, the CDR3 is TGTGCCAGCAGCTTAGATATGCCCCTTCGGGGCAAAAACATTCAGTACTTC. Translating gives CASSLDMPLRGKNIQYF.

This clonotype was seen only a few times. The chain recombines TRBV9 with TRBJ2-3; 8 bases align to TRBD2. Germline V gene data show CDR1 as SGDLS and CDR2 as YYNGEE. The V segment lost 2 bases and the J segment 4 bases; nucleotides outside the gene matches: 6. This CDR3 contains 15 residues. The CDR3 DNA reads TGTGCCAGCAGCGTGGAGCGGGGGATGGCAGATACGCAGTATTTT. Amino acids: CASSVERGMADTQYF.

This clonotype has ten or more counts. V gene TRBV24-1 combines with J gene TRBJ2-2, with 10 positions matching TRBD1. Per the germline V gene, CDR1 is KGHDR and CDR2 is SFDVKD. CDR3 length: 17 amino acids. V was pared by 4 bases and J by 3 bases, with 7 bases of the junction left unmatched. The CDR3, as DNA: TGTGCCACCAGTGACAGCGACAGGGGGCGCGACACCGGGGAGCTGTTTTTT. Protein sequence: CATSDSDRGRDTGELFF.

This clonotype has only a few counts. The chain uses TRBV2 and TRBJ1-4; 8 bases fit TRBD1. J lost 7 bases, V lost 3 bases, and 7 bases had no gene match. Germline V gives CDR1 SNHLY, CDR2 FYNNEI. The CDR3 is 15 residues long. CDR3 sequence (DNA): TGTGCCAGCAGTGAGGACAGGGATGGGGGTGAAAAACTGTTTTTT. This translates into CASSEDRDGGEKLFF.

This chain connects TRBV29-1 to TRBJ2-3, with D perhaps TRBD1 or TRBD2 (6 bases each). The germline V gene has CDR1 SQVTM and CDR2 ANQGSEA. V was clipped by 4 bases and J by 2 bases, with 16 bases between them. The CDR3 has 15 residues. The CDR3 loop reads CSVAPHGGNTDTQYF. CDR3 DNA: TGCAGCGTTGCCCCTCACGGGGGCAACACAGATACGCAGTATTTT.

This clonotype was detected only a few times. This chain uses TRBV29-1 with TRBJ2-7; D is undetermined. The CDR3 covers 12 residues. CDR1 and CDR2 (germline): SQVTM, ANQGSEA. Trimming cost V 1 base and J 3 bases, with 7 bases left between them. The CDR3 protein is CSVEGGNYEQYF. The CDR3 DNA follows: TGCAGCGTTGAAGGTGGGAACTACGAGCAGTACTTC.

The CDR3 spells CASSIGRGGEQYF. The CDR3 DNA sequence: TGTGCCAGCAGTATCGGGAGGGGTGGCGAGCAGTACTTC. V is TRBV12-3 or TRBV12-4 and J is TRBJ2-7, with TRBD2 identical over 8 bases. Germline trimming cut 5 bases from V and 6 bases from J; bases unmatched to any gene: 6. CDR3 size: 13 residues.

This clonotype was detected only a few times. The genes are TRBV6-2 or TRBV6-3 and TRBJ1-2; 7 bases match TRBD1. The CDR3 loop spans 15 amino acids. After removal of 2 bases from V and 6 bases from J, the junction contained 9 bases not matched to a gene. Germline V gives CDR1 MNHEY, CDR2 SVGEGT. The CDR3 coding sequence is TGTGCCAGCAGTTACCTAGAAGACAGGGTCAATGGCTACACCTTC. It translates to CASSYLEDRVNGYTF.

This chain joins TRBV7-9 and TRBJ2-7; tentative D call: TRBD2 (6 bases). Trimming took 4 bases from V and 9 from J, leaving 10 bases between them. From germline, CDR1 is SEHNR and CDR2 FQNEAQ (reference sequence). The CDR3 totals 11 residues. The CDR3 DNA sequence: TGTGCCAGCAGCTCCCTGGGGGGGCAGTACTTC. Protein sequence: CASSSLGGQYF.

CDR3 nucleotide sequence: TGTGCCAGCAGTTTTTGGGGGGAATCCTACGAGCAGTACTTC. Protein: CASSFWGESYEQYF. The chain uses TRBV28 and TRBJ2-7, with D tentatively TRBD2 (6 bases). Looked up from germline, CDR1 is MDHEN and CDR2 is SYDVKM. The CDR3 runs to 14 residues. V lost 3 bases and J lost 1, with 10 bases in between. The variable domain in full, completed from reference TRBV28 and TRBJ2-7, reads DVKVTQSSRYLVKRTGEKVFLECVQDMDHENMFWYRQDPGLGLRLIYFSYDVKMKEKGDIPEGYSVSREKKERFSLILESASTNQTSMYLCASSFWGESYEQYFGPGTRLTVT.

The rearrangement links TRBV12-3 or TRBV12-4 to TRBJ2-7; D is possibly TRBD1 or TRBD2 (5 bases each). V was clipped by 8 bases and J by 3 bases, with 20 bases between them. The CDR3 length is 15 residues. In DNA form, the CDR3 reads TGTGCCAGCTCCTATTGGGGTCCTGGGGGCTACGAGCAGTACTTC. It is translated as CASSYWGPGGYEQYF.

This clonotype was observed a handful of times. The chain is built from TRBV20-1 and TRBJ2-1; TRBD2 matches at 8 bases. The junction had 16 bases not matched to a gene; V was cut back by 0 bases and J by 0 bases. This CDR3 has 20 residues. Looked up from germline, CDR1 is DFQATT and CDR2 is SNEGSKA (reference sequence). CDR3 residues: CSARDLRRSGATSSYNEQFF. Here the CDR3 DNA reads TGCAGTGCTAGAGATCTTCGGCGTAGCGGGGCCACCAGCTCCTACAATGAGCAGTTCTTC.

The chain's CDR3 is CASSPPHNNEQFF. The CDR3, as DNA: TGTGCCAGCTCACCACCCCATAACAATGAGCAGTTCTTC. The chain uses TRBV18 and TRBJ2-1; D not certain. Germline CDR1 and CDR2: KGHSH and LQKENI. Trimming removed 0 bases from V and 5 bases from J, with 5 bases in between. This CDR3 spans 13 amino acids.

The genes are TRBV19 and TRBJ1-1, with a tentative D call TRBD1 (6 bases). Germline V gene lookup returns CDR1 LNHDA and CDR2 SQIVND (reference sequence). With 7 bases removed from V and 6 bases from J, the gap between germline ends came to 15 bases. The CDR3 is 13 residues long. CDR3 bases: TGTGCCAGTATCGACAGGTTGGTTCCTGAAGCTTTCTTT. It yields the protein CASIDRLVPEAFF.

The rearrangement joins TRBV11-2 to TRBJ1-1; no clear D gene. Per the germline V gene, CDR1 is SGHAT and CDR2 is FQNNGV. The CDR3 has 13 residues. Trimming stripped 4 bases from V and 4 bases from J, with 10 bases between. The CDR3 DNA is TGTGCCAGCAGCTGGGATAGGCCCACTGAAGCTTTCTTT. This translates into CASSWDRPTEAFF.